This T cell receptor (beta chain) was profiled in a study of T cell repertoires in cytomegalovirus infection. Overall study context: Recently identified HLA-C-restricted and well-studied HLA-B-restricted CMV epitopes were used. General study results and limits: What dominated the ex vivo response were HLA-C-restricted CMV-specific TCR beta clonotypes.

This clonotype was picked up many times. Its antigen is unidentified. TCRdb itself ran the reads through MiXCR, one entry per CDR3 protein. The sample has approximately 1,000,000 distinct CDR3 sequences; 25% to 40% are singletons. The sequence derives from a human donor in good health (CMV status not recorded). Some clones in this sample may be carry-over from other donors' samples. The source material was cultured CD8+ T cells from PBMCs, sampled from culture after CMV antigen stimulation.

Written as DNA, the CDR3 is TGTGCCAGCAGTTTAGGGCGCCGGACAGGGGATCACGAGCAGTACTTC. Residues: CASSLGRRTGDHEQYF. J is TRBJ2-7 and V is TRBV27, with 9 bases lining up with TRBD1. The CDR3 runs 16 residues. V gave up 2 bases and J gave up 5 bases; unmatched junction bases: 10. The germline gives CDR1 MNHEY, CDR2 SMNVEV (reference sequence).